This TCR beta chain was retrieved from a study of CD8 T cells in ankylosing spondylitis. Comments on this clonotype: Antigen unknown.

The germline gives CDR1 SGHRS, CDR2 YFSETQ. V was pared by 5 bases and J by 5 bases, with 13 bases between. CDR3 length: 13 residues. Points from the study as a whole: Disease-linked clones were reportedly significantly enriched in matched ankylosing spondylitis synovial fluid. In reactive arthritis synovial fluid and blood, some motif variants had been reported before.

One entry per CDR3 protein, called by TCRdb with MiXCR from the 5' RACE reads. The repertoire consists of approximately 110,000 distinct CDR3 sequences, with around 24% occurring once and the leading ten covering 9% to 15%. Sequenced sample: synovial fluid, either unsorted or a sorted T cell fraction (not recorded which). The rearrangement links TRBV5-1 to TRBJ2-5, with D possibly being TRBD2 (6 bases). The source is a male donor with ankylosing spondylitis. CDR3 nucleotide sequence: TGCGCCAGCAGTCGGACTAATTGGGAGACCCAGTACTTC. It is translated as CASSRTNWETQYF.